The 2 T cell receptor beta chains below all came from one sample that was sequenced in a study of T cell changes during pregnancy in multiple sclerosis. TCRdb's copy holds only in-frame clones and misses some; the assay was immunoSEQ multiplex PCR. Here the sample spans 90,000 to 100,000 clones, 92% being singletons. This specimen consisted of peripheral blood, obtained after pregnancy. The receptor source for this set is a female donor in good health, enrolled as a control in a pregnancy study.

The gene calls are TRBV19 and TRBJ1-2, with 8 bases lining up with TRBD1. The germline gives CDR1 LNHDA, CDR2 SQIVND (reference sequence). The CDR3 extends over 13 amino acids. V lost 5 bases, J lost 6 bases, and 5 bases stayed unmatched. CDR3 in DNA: TGTGCCAGTAGTCGGACAGGGAGTGATGGCTACACCTTC. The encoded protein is CASSRTGSDGYTF.

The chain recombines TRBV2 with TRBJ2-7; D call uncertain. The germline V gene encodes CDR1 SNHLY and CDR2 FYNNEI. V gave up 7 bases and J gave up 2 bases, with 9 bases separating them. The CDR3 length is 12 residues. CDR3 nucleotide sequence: TGTGCCAGCACTAACAGTGCCTACGAGCAGTACTTC. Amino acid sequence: CASTNSAYEQYF.